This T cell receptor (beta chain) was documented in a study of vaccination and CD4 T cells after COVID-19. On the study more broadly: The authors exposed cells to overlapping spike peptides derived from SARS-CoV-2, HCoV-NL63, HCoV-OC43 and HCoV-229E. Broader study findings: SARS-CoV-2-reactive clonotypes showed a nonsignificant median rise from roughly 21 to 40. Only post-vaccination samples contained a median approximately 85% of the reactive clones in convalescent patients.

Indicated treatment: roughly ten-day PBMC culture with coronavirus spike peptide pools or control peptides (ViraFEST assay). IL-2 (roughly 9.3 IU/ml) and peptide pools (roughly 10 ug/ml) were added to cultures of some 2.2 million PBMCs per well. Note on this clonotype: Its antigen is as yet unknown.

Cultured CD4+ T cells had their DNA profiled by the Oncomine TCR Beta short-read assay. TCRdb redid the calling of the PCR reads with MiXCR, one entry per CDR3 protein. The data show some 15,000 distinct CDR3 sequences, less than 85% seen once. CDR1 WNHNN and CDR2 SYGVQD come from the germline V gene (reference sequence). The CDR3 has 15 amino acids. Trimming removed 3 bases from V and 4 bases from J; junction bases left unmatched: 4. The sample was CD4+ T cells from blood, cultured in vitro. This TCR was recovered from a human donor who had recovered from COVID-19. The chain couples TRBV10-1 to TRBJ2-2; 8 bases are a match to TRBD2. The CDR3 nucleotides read TGCGCCAGCAGTGAAGCGGGGGCGGTCACCGGGGAGCTGTTTTTT. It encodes CASSEAGAVTGELFF.